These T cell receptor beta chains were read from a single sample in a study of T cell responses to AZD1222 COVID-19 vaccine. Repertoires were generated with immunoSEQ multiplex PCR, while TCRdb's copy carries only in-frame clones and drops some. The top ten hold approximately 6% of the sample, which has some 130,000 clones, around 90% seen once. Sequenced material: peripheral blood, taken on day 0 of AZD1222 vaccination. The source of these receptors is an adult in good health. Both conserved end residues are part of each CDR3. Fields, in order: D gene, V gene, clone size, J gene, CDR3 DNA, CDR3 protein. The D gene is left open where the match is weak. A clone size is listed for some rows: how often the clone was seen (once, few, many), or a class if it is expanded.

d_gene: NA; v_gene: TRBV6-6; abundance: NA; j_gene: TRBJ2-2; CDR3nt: TGTGCCAGCAGACGAGAAGGGGAGGCGCCGGCCGGGGAGCTGTTTTTT; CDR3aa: CASRREGEAPAGELFF
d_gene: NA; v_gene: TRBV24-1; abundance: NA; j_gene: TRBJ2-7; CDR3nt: TGTGCCACCAGCCCCCTAAAAGCCGGGGATCACGAGCAGTACTTC; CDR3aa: CATSPLKAGDHEQYF
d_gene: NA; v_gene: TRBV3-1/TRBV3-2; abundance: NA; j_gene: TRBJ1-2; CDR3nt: TGTGCCAGCAGCCCACGGGGGCTCGGGGGAGGGGATGGCTACACCTTC; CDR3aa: CASSPRGLGGGDGYTF
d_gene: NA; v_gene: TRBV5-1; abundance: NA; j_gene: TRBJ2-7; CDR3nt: TGCGCCAGCAGCCACGCGAAGTCGGGACGGCCTTTTCACGAGCAGTACTTC; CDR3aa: CASSHAKSGRPFHEQYF
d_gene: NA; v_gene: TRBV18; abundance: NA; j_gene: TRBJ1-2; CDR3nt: TGTGCCAGCTCACCACAGACAGGAGGGGTCGGCTACACCTTC; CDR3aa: CASSPQTGGVGYTF
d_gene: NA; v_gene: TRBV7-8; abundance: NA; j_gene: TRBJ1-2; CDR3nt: TGTGCCAGCAGCTTAGTTGCATGGAGCACTTCGGACTATGGCTACACCTTC; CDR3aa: CASSLVAWSTSDYGYTF
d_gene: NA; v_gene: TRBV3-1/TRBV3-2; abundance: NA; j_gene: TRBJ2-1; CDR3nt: TGTGCCAGCAGTCGTGACGTCAATGAGCAGTTCTTC; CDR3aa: CASSRDVNEQFF
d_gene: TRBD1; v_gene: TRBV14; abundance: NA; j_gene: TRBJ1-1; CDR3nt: TGTGCCAGCAGGGAGACGGGACAGCTTATCTCGTCAGCTTTCTTT; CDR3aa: CASRETGQLISSAFF
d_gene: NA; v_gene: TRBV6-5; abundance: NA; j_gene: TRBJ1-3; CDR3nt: TGTGCCAGCAAACCAGGGGCGTCTGGAAACACCATATATTTT; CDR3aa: CASKPGASGNTIYF
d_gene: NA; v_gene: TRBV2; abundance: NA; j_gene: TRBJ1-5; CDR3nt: TGTGCCAGCAGTGGACGAGGGTTGAGTCAGCCCCAGCATTTT; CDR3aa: CASSGRGLSQPQHF
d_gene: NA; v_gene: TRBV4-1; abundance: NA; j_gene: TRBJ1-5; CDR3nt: TGCGCCAGCAGCCAAGAAGGAGGAAGGTTCCAGCCCCAGCATTTT; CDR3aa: CASSQEGGRFQPQHF
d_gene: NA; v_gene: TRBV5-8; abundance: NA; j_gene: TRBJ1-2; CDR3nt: TGTGCCAGCAGCTTCTCCGGACGGCCATATGGCTACACCTTC; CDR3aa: CASSFSGRPYGYTF
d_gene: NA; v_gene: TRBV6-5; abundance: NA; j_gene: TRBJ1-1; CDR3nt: TGTGCCAGCAGGTCAGGGTGGAGCACTGAAGCTTTCTTT; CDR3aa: CASRSGWSTEAFF
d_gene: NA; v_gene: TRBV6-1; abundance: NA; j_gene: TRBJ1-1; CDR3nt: TGTGCCAGCAGTGAAGGCATCAGAGCTTTCTTT; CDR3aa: CASSEGIRAFF
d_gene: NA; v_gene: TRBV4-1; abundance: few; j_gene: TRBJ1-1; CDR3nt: TGCGCCAGCAGCAGGGGGGTTAGCACTGAAGCTTTCTTT; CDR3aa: CASSRGVSTEAFF
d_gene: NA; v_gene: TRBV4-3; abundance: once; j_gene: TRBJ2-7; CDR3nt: TGCGCCAGCAGCCCCGCAGAGTCCTCCTACGAGCAGTACTTC; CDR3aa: CASSPAESSYEQYF
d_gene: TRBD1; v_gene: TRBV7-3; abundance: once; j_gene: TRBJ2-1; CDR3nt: TGTGCCAGCAGCAGCGGACAGGGGGGCGAGCAGTTCTTC; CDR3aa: CASSSGQGGEQFF
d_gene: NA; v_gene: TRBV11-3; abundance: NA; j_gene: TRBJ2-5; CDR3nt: TGTGCCAGCAGCTTAGGGCAGGAAGAGACCCAGTACTTC; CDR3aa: CASSLGQEETQYF
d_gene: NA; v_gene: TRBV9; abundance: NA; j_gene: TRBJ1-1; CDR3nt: TGTGCCAGCAGCGTAGAGGGACACCTATTGATGAACACTGAAGCTTTCTTT; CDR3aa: CASSVEGHLLMNTEAFF
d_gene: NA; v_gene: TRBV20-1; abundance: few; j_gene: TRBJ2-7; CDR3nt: TGCAGTGCCAACAGGGACTACGAGCAGTACTTC; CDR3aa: CSANRDYEQYF
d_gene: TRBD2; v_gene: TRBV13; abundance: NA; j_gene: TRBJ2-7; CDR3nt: TGTGCCAGCCGCCGGCTAGCGGGCCACTACGAGCAGTACTTC; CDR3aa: CASRRLAGHYEQYF
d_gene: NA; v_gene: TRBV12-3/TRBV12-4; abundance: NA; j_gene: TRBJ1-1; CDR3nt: TGTGCCAGCAGTTTGAGGATGGGACTTGAAGCTTTCTTT; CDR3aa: CASSLRMGLEAFF
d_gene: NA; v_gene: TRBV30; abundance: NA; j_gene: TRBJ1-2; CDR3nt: TGTGCCTGGAGTGTACATGGAAACTATGGCTACACCTTC; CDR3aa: CAWSVHGNYGYTF
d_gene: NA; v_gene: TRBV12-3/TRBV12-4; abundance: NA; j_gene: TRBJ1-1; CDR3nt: TGTGCCAGCACCTCCCTCGGGGCCACTGAAGCTTTCTTT; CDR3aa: CASTSLGATEAFF
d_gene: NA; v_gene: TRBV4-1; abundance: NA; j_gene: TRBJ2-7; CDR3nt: TGCGCCAGCAGCCAAGAAAGGGAGACCTACGAGCAGTACTTC; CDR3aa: CASSQERETYEQYF
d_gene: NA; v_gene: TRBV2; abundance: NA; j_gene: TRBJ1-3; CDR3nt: TGTGCCAGCAGTGAAGCCGAGGTTCGAAACACCATATATTTT; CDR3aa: CASSEAEVRNTIYF
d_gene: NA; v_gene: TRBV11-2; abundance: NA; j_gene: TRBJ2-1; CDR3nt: TGTGCCAGCAGCGTGATCAGCTCCTACAATGAGCAGTTCTTC; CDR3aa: CASSVISSYNEQFF
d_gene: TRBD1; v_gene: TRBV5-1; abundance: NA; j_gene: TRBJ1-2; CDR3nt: TGCGCCAGCAGCTCCAGGACAGGGGGTTGGTATGGCTACACCTTC; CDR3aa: CASSSRTGGWYGYTF
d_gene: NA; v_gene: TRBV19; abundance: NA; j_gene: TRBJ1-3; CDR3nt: TGTGCCAGTCCGCAGGGGTCAGGAAACACCATATATTTT; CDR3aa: CASPQGSGNTIYF
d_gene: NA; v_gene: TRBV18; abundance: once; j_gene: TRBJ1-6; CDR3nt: TGTGCCAGCTCACCTGGGACTGCCTATAATTCACCCCTCCACTTT; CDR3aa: CASSPGTAYNSPLHF
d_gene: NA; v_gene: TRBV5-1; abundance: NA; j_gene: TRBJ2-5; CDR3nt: TGCGCCAGCAGCTTGGCCCTGGAGACCCAGTACTTC; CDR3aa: CASSLALETQYF
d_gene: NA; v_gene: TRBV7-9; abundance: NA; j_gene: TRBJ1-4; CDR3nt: TGTGCCAGCAGCCCCCAGGGAAAACTGTTTTTT; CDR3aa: CASSPQGKLFF
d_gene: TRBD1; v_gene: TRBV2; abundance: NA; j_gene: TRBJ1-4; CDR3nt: TGTGCCAGCAGTCGCAACAGGGGGTCAAATGAAAAACTGTTTTTT; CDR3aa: CASSRNRGSNEKLFF
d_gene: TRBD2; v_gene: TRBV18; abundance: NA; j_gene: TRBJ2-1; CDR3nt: TGTGCCAGCTCACCCCTTGGGGGGGGGTCTACAACTGAGCAGTTCTTC; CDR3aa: CASSPLGGGSTTEQFF
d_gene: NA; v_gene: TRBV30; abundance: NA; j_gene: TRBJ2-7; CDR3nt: TGTGCCTGGGCACAGGGAGGCGAGCAGTACTTC; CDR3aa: CAWAQGGEQYF
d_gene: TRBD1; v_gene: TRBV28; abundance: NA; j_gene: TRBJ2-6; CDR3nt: TGTGCCAGCAGTAAGGGAGCAGGGGGCTCTGGGGCCAACGTCCTGACTTTC; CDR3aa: CASSKGAGGSGANVLTF
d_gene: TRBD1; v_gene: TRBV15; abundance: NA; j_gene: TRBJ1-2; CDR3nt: TGTGCCACCAGCGCCCGACAGGGGATTTATGGCTACACCTTC; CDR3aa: CATSARQGIYGYTF
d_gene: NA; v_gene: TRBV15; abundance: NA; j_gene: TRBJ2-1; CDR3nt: TGTGCCACCAGCAGGGGGGTGTCGGGGACTGAGCAGTTCTTC; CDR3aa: CATSRGVSGTEQFF
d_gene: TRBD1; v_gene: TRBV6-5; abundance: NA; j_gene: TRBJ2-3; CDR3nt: TGTGCCAGCAGTTACTCGGGACAGGGAGGCACAGATACGCAGTATTTT; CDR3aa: CASSYSGQGGTDTQYF
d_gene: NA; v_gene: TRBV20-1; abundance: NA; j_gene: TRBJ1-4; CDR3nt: TGCAGTTGGGTCCTAAATGAAAAACTGTTTTTT; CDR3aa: CSWVLNEKLFF
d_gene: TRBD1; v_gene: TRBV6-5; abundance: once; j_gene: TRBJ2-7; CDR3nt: TGTGCCAGCAGTCATGACAGGGGGGTCGGCGAGCAGTACTTC; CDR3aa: CASSHDRGVGEQYF
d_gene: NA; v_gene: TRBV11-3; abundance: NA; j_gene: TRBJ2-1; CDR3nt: TGTGCCAGCAGCTTGGGGGACACTTACAATGAGCAGTTCTTC; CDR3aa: CASSLGDTYNEQFF
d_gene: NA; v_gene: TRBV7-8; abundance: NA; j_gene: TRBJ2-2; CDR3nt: TGTGCCAGCAGCTCCCCCGGCACCGGGGAGCTGTTTTTT; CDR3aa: CASSSPGTGELFF
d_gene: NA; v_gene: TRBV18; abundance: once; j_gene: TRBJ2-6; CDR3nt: TGTGCCAGCTCACCAACGGACCTCTCTGGGGCCAACGTCCTGACTTTC; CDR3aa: CASSPTDLSGANVLTF